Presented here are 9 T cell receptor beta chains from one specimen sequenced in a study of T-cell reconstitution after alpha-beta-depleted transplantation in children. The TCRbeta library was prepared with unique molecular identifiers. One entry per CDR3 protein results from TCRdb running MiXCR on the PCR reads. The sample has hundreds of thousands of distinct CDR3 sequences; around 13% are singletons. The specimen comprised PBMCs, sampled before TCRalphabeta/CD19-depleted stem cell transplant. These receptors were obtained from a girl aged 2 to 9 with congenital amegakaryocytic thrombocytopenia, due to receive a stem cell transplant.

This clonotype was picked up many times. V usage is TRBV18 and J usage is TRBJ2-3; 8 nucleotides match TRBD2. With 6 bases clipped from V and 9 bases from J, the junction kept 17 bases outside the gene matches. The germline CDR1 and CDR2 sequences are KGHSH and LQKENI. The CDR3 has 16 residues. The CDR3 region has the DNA TGTGCCAGCTCGCATTCGCCCGGGACTAGGCTAGACACGCAGTATTTT. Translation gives CASSHSPGTRLDTQYF.

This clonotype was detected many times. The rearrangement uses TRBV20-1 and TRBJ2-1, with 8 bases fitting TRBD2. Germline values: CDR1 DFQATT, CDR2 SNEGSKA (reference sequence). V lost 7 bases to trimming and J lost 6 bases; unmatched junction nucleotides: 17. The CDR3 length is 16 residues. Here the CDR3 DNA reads TGCAGTGTTCCCCTAGTCCCTAGCGGGCTTGGCAATGAGCAGTTCTTC. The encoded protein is CSVPLVPSGLGNEQFF.

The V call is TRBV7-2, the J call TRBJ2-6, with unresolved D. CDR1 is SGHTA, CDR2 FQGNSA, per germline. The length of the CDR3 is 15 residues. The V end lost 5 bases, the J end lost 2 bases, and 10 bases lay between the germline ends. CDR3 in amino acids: CASSTRRAGANVLTF. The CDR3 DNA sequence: TGTGCCAGCAGCACCCGACGGGCTGGGGCCAACGTCCTGACTTTC. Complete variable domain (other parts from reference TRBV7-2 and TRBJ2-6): GAGVSQSPSNKVTEKGKDVELRCDPISGHTALYWYRQSLGQGLEFLIYFQGNSAPDKSGLPSDRFSAERTGGSVSTLTIQRTQQEDSAVYLCASSTRRAGANVLTFGAGSRLTVL.

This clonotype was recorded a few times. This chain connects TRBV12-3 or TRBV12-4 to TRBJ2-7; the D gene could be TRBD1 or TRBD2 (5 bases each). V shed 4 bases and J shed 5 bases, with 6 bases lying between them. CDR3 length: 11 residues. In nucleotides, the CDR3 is TGTGCCAGCAGTTGGGACGACGAGCAGTACTTC. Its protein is CASSWDDEQYF.

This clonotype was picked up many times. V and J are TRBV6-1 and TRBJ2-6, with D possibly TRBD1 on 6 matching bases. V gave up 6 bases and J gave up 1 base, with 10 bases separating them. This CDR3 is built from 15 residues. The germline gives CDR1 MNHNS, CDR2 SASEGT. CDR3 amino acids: CASRSTGSGANVLTF. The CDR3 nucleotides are TGTGCCAGCAGATCAACAGGGTCTGGGGCCAACGTCCTGACTTTC.

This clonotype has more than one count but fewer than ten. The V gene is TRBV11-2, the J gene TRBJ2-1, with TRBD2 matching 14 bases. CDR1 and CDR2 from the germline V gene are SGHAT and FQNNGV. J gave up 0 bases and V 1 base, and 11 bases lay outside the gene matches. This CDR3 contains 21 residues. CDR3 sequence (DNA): TGTGCCAGCAGCTTAGTAGAGGGACTAGCGGGAGAGATTGGCTCCTACAATGAGCAGTTCTTC. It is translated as CASSLVEGLAGEIGSYNEQFF.

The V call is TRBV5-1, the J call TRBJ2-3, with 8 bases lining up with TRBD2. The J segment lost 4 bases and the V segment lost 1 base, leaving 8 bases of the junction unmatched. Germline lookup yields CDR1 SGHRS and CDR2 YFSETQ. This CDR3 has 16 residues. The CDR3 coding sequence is TGCGCCAGCAGCTTGAAACTAGCGGAAGCCCCAGATACGCAGTATTTT. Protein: CASSLKLAEAPDTQYF.

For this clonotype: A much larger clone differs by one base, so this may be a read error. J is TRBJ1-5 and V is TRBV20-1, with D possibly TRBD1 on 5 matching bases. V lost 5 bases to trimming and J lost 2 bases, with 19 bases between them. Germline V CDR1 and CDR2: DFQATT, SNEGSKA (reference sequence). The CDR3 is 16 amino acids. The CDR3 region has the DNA TGCAGTGCTCGGGACGGGGTAGGAGTTGGCAATCAGCCCCAGCATTTT. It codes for CSARDGVGVGNQPQHF.

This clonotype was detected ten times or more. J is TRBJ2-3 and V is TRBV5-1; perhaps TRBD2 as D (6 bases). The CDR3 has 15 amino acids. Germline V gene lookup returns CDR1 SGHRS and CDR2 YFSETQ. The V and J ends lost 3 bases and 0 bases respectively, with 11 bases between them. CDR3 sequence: CASSSSGGSTDTQYF. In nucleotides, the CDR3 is TGCGCCAGCAGCTCCAGTGGGGGGAGCACAGATACGCAGTATTTT.